One and the same sample provided the 27 T cell receptor beta chains below, sequenced in a study of cytomegalovirus exposure and HLA in healthy donors. With 60 Vbeta and 13 Jbeta primers, the PCR was carried out. Data came from immunoSEQ multiplex PCR; TCRdb stores just in-frame clones and leaves some out. Of roughly 170,000 clones in the sample, approximately 84% were seen once. The sample was PBMCs. The receptors derive from a woman aged 45-60 years in good health and CMV-seropositive.

The chain has TRBV9 and TRBJ1-2; the D gene is possibly TRBD1 (5 bases). Germline CDR1 is SGDLS and CDR2 is YYNGEE. The CDR3 runs 14 residues. Trimming took off 4 bases at V and 4 bases at J, with 14 bases between the two ends. CDR3 region: CASSPQGGVYGYTF. CDR3 in DNA: TGTGCCAGCAGCCCCCAGGGCGGGGTCTATGGCTACACCTTC.

The V gene is TRBV6-5, the J gene TRBJ1-2, with 7 bases aligning to TRBD1. Germline V CDR1 and CDR2: MNHEY, SVGAGI. V trimming: 6 bases; J trimming: 8 bases; junction bases outside the gene matches: 12. The CDR3 sequence is 14 residues long. The CDR3 nucleotides are TGTGCCAGCAGGCGGACAGGACCCGCTAGAGGCTACACCTTC. This translates into CASRRTGPARGYTF.

The chain links TRBV5-1 to TRBJ2-7; possible D gene TRBD2, 5 bases. Germline values: CDR1 SGHRS, CDR2 YFSETQ. V lost 6 bases and J lost 7, with 20 bases in between. There are 14 residues in the CDR3. This CDR3 is CASTTGLERGEQYF. DNA for the CDR3: TGCGCCAGCACCACCGGACTCGAACGTGGGGAGCAGTACTTC.

This clone has just one count. J is TRBJ2-1 and V is TRBV4-3; the match to TRBD2 covers 9 bases. There are 15 residues in the CDR3. CDR1 is LGHNA, CDR2 YSLEER, per germline. J was trimmed by 14 bases and V by 0 bases; bases with no gene match: 11. The CDR3 bases are TGCGCCAGCAGCCAAGATGGGGGTAGGCGGGGGGGCAAGTTCTTC. Residues: CASSQDGGRRGGKFF.

This clone was picked up a small number of times. This chain uses TRBV25-1 with TRBJ1-2, with D hard to call. Germline V lookup: CDR1 MGHDK, CDR2 SYGVNS. The CDR3 loop spans 12 amino acids. Trimming stripped 6 bases from V and 6 bases from J, with 11 bases between. The CDR3 DNA reads as TGTGCCAGCAGCGCTACAGTCGATGGCTACACCTTC. Translation gives CASSATVDGYTF.

Only one count was recorded for this clone. J is TRBJ2-2 and V is TRBV15; D possibly corresponds to TRBD1 (5 bases). CDR1 and CDR2 (germline): LNHNV, YYDKDF (reference sequence). This CDR3 spans 16 amino acids. Trimming took off 0 bases at V and 1 base at J, with 9 bases between the two ends. CDR3: CATSRDGRVNTGELFF. CDR3 bases: TGTGCCACCAGCAGAGATGGCAGGGTGAACACCGGGGAGCTGTTTTTT.

The rearrangement joins TRBV5-1 to TRBJ2-7; the match to TRBD1 covers 10 bases. The J segment lost 6 bases and the V segment lost 0 bases, leaving 6 bases of the junction unmatched. The germline CDR1 and CDR2 sequences are SGHRS and YFSETQ. The CDR3 is made up of 15 amino acids. CDR3 sequence: CASSLGGQGIAEQYF. In DNA form, the CDR3 reads TGCGCCAGCAGCTTGGGGGGACAGGGGATTGCCGAGCAGTACTTC.

The chain has TRBV5-1 and TRBJ2-1; TRBD2 matches 7 bases. The CDR3 consists of 17 residues. The germline V gene encodes CDR1 SGHRS and CDR2 YFSETQ. Germline trimming cut 4 bases from V and 5 bases from J; bases unmatched to any gene: 15. In nucleotides, the CDR3 is TGCGCCAGCAGCCCGTGGCGGGCTAGCGGCAAGAACAATGAGCAGTTCTTC. Translation gives CASSPWRASGKNNEQFF.

This CDR3 is CASIPWGGPNTEAFF. As DNA, the CDR3 is TGTGCCAGCATCCCTTGGGGGGGGCCGAACACTGAAGCTTTCTTT. V and J are TRBV28 and TRBJ1-1, with TRBD1 as a possible D gene (6 bases). The ends were cut back, 7 bases at V and 1 base at J, with 16 bases in the middle. This CDR3 region has 15 residues. Germline loops: CDR1 MDHEN, CDR2 SYDVKM.

The V and J genes are TRBV2 and TRBJ2-2; 7 bases align to TRBD1. The V and J ends lost 6 bases and 6 bases, in that order; junction bases with no gene match: 7. From germline, CDR1 is SNHLY and CDR2 FYNNEI. The CDR3 has 14 amino acids. The CDR3 loop reads CASRGKQGAGELFF. The CDR3 bases are TGTGCCAGCAGGGGGAAGCAGGGGGCCGGGGAGCTGTTTTTT.

This chain links TRBV7-2 with TRBJ1-2, with 9 bases that match TRBD1. J was trimmed by 5 bases and V by 0 bases; bases with no gene match: 4. Germline loops: CDR1 SGHTA, CDR2 FQGNSA. The length of the CDR3 is 15 residues. The CDR3 DNA reads TGTGCCAGCAGCTTAGCGTCAGGACAGGGGTATGGCTACACCTTC. Protein: CASSLASGQGYGYTF. Complete variable domain (other parts from reference TRBV7-2 and TRBJ1-2): GAGVSQSPSNKVTEKGKDVELRCDPISGHTALYWYRQSLGQGLEFLIYFQGNSAPDKSGLPSDRFSAERTGGSVSTLTIQRTQQEDSAVYLCASSLASGQGYGYTFGSGTRLTVV.

This clone was detected once. The V call is TRBV19, the J call TRBJ2-7; the D is unclear. Germline V lookup: CDR1 LNHDA, CDR2 SQIVND (reference sequence). V dropped 6 bases and J dropped 2 bases, with 5 bases sitting between them. The CDR3 length is 11 residues. CDR3 sequence: CASSSPYEQYF. The CDR3 nucleotides read TGTGCCAGTAGCTCCCCCTACGAGCAGTACTTC.

The DNA of the CDR3 is TGCGCCAGCAGCCCCATGGAGGGGTCAGATACGCAGTATTTT. Translation gives CASSPMEGSDTQYF. J is TRBJ2-3 and V is TRBV5-1; D might be TRBD2 (6 bases). Trimming removed 4 bases at V and 4 bases at J, with 13 bases between. The germline V gene has CDR1 SGHRS and CDR2 YFSETQ. CDR3 length: 14 residues.

The gene calls are TRBV7-9 and TRBJ1-5; D might be TRBD1 (6 bases). Germline loops: CDR1 SEHNR, CDR2 FQNEAQ (reference sequence). V dropped 1 base and J dropped 2 bases, with 15 bases sitting between them. The CDR3 contains 17 residues. CDR3 residues: CASSLGFLGGGNQPQHF. The DNA for the CDR3 is TGTGCCAGCAGCTTAGGGTTTTTAGGGGGTGGCAATCAGCCCCAGCATTTT.

This clone was observed a handful of times. This sequence joins TRBV7-2 and TRBJ2-5, with 9 bases that match TRBD1. The V gene's germline CDR1 is SGHTA and CDR2 FQGNSA. This CDR3 is built from 15 residues. Trimming took 5 bases from V and 6 from J; bases not matched to a gene: 10. The DNA for the CDR3 is TGTGCCAGCAGCGGGCTAGGACAGGGGAGCCAGACCCAGTACTTC. As protein: CASSGLGQGSQTQYF.

The rearrangement uses TRBV5-1 and TRBJ2-3, with TRBD2 matching over 8 bases. V lost 2 bases, J lost 3 bases, and 8 bases stayed unmatched. This CDR3 has 16 residues. Germline V CDR1 and CDR2: SGHRS, YFSETQ. CDR3 region: CASSFYSGLGTDTQYF. CDR3 DNA: TGCGCCAGCAGCTTTTATTCGGGACTAGGGACAGATACGCAGTATTTT.

This chain uses TRBV10-3 with TRBJ1-2, with 7 bases that match TRBD1. Germline-derived CDR1 and CDR2 are ENHRY and SYGVKD. The CDR3 sequence is 15 residues long. Germline trimming cut 3 bases from V and 8 bases from J; bases unmatched to any gene: 12. The CDR3 DNA sequence: TGTGCCATCAGTGAAAATCCAGGGGGAGTGGGCGGCTACACCTTC. As protein: CAISENPGGVGGYTF.

The rearrangement links TRBV7-2 to TRBJ2-5, with D possibly matching TRBD2 (7 bases). The ends were cut back, 2 bases at V and 1 base at J, with 17 bases in the middle. Germline values: CDR1 SGHTA, CDR2 FQGNSA. CDR3 length equals 17 residues. The CDR3 coding sequence is TGTGCCAGCAGCTTATCTAGCGGAGGGGGGCCCCAAGAGACCCAGTACTTC. Translating it yields CASSLSSGGGPQETQYF.

This clone was seen only a few times. The V call is TRBV6-6, the J call TRBJ1-3; 8 nucleotides align to TRBD1. Germline CDR1 and CDR2: MNHNY and SVGAGI (reference sequence). V was pared by 6 bases and J by 0 bases, with 4 bases of the junction left unmatched. CDR3 size: 15 residues. CDR3 bases: TGTGCCAGCAGCCGGACAGGGAGCTCTGGAAACACCATATATTTT. Protein sequence: CASSRTGSSGNTIYF.

J is TRBJ2-1 and V is TRBV4-2, with D uncertain. Per the germline V gene, CDR1 is LGHNA and CDR2 is YNFKEQ. The length of the CDR3 is 15 residues. Trimming pared 3 bases from V and 0 bases from J, leaving 9 bases between. This chain's CDR3 is CASSQEIASYNEQFF. The CDR3 region has the DNA TGTGCCAGCAGCCAGGAAATAGCCTCCTACAATGAGCAGTTCTTC.

The chain carries TRBV5-1 and TRBJ2-3, with D tentatively TRBD2 (5 bases). The V gene's germline CDR1 is SGHRS and CDR2 YFSETQ. Between the trimmed V and J ends, which lost 2 bases and 0 bases, there was a span of 10 bases. This CDR3 spans 15 amino acids. CDR3 DNA: TGCGCCAGCAGCTTTTCACTAGGGAGCACAGATACGCAGTATTTT. It encodes CASSFSLGSTDTQYF.

The rearrangement links TRBV6-5 to TRBJ2-3; D call uncertain. Trimming shortened V by 6 bases and J by 2 bases, and 6 bases separated the two germline ends. The length of the CDR3 is 12 residues. CDR1 is MNHEY, CDR2 SVGAGI, per germline. Here the CDR3 DNA reads TGTGCCAGCAGGGCGGTCACAGATACGCAGTATTTT. It codes for CASRAVTDTQYF.

The gene calls are TRBV6-5 and TRBJ2-5, with 13 positions matching TRBD2. The J call may not be correct, given that the DNA end is closer to TRBJ2-7. The CDR3 extends over 15 amino acids. CDR1 MNHEY and CDR2 SVGAGI come from the germline V gene. CDR3 coding DNA: TGTGCCAGCAGTTGGGGACTAGCGGGAATAGGCGAGCAGTACTTC. It encodes CASSWGLAGIGEQYF.

The gene calls are TRBV6-6 and TRBJ1-1, with D possibly being TRBD1 (6 bases). The V gene lost 8 bases and the J gene lost 0 bases, with 10 bases spanning the gap. The CDR3 extends over 13 amino acids. The germline CDR1 and CDR2 sequences are MNHNY and SVGAGI (reference sequence). The CDR3 sequence: CASGGDMNTEAFF. As DNA, the CDR3 is TGTGCCAGCGGTGGGGACATGAACACTGAAGCTTTCTTT.

This clone has just one count. The chain has TRBV7-2 and TRBJ2-3; TRBD2 aligns across 10 bases. The CDR3 loop spans 15 amino acids. Per the germline V gene, CDR1 is SGHTA and CDR2 is FQGNSA. V dropped 5 bases and J dropped 0; count of bases not matched to a gene: 2. The CDR3 region has the DNA TGTGCCAGCAGCCCTAGCGGGAGTAGCACAGATACGCAGTATTTT. It yields the protein CASSPSGSSTDTQYF.

J is TRBJ2-1 and V is TRBV14, with a weak D call TRBD2 (6 bases). V was shortened by 4 bases and J by 2 bases, with 15 bases between the two germline ends. The CDR3 runs to 16 residues. The germline CDR1 and CDR2 sequences are SGHDN and FVKESK. CDR3 in DNA: TGTGCCAGCAGCCGGTTCGGGGGTATGGCCTACAATGAGCAGTTCTTC. Protein: CASSRFGGMAYNEQFF.

This clone was seen only once. The chain is built from TRBV5-4 and TRBJ2-7, with D uncertain. The V gene lost 0 bases and the J gene lost 2 bases, with 9 bases spanning the gap. CDR1 is SGHNT, CDR2 YYREEE, per germline (reference sequence). The CDR3 is 14 amino acids. The CDR3 spells CASSLDSEPYEQYF. CDR3 DNA sequence: TGTGCCAGCAGCTTGGACAGTGAACCCTACGAGCAGTACTTC.